The next 11 T cell receptor beta chains were all read from a single sample in a study of blood T cell repertoires in COVID-19. Profiling relied on immunoSEQ multiplex PCR, and the TCRdb table lists in-frame clones only, not all of them. The sample holds 270,000 or so clones, roughly 86% seen once. The sequenced material came from peripheral blood. The receptor set was obtained from a woman aged 25 to 45 with COVID-19, enrolled during active disease.

This chain joins TRBV4-1 and TRBJ1-3; a weak D match, TRBD1 (6 bases). Deletions cut 5 bases from V and 1 base from J, with 18 bases between. The CDR3 loop spans 17 amino acids. The germline V gene has CDR1 MGHRA and CDR2 YSYEKL. Written as DNA, the CDR3 is TGCGCCAGCAGCTCACGCCTACAGGGCCGATCTGGAAACACCATATATTTT. This sequence encodes CASSSRLQGRSGNTIYF.

V gene TRBV14 combines with J gene TRBJ1-4; 8 positions match TRBD1. The V segment lost 3 bases and the J segment 15 bases; nucleotides outside the gene matches: 6. From germline, CDR1 is SGHDN and CDR2 FVKESK. The length of the CDR3 is 12 residues. The CDR3 DNA sequence: TGTGCCAGCAGCCAGGGGACAGGTATTATGTTTTTT. Protein: CASSQGTGIMFF.

The chain is built from TRBV10-2 and TRBJ1-6; D might be TRBD1 (5 bases). Trimming took off 2 bases at V and 5 bases at J, with 13 bases between the two ends. CDR1 and CDR2 (germline): WSHSY, SAAADI. The CDR3 sequence is 16 residues long. The CDR3 nucleotides are TGCGCCAGCAGTGAGGGGCGGGGGACGGATAATTCACCCCTCCACTTT. Its protein product is CASSEGRGTDNSPLHF.

This clone has only a few counts. The chain recombines TRBV6-6 with TRBJ1-2, with 9 bases that match TRBD1. Germline CDR1 is MNHNY and CDR2 is SVGAGI (reference sequence). J lost 7 bases, V lost 2 bases, and 8 bases had no gene match. This CDR3 region has 15 residues. The CDR3: CASSYHRGPEGGYTF. The CDR3 DNA follows: TGTGCCAGCAGTTACCACAGGGGGCCAGAAGGTGGCTACACCTTC.

V and J are TRBV19 and TRBJ1-4, with a tentative D call TRBD1 (5 bases). CDR1 and CDR2 (germline): LNHDA, SQIVND (reference sequence). The CDR3 is 14 residues long. Trimming shortened V by 7 bases and J by 6 bases, and 15 bases separated the two germline ends. In nucleotides, the CDR3 is TGTGCCAGTAATGACCCTCGGGGGGATGAAAAACTGTTTTTT. Amino acids: CASNDPRGDEKLFF.

The genes are TRBV7-8 and TRBJ2-1; a possible D gene is TRBD1 (5 bases). Germline values: CDR1 SGHVS, CDR2 FQNEAQ. Trimming removed 5 bases at V and 7 bases at J, with 12 bases between. The CDR3 is 13 residues long. CDR3 DNA: TGTGCCAGCAGCCCTCCGACAGTAAATGAGCAGTTCTTC. This encodes CASSPPTVNEQFF.

Concerning this clone itself: Germline and junction disagree at one end, which may indicate a read error. The same CDR3 is also encoded by other DNA sequences in this sample. This chain connects TRBV19 to TRBJ1-5; TRBD1 matches 9 bases. The germline gives CDR1 LNHDA, CDR2 SQIVND (reference sequence). This CDR3 region has 15 residues. The CDR3 nucleotides read TGTGCCAGTAGTATCGGGACAGGGAGCAACCAGCCCCAGCATTTT. Encoded protein: CASSIGTGSNQPQHF.

This chain uses TRBV19 with TRBJ1-1; 8 nucleotides line up with TRBD1. This CDR3 is 16 amino acids long. The ends lost 2 bases at V and 0 bases at J; junction bases unmatched: 5. The V gene's germline CDR1 is LNHDA and CDR2 SQIVND (reference sequence). CDR3 in DNA: TGTGCCAGTAGTATACGCTGGGACAGGCTGAACACTGAAGCTTTCTTT. Translating gives CASSIRWDRLNTEAFF.

The V call is TRBV7-7, the J call TRBJ2-5; possibly TRBD2 for D (7 bases). The CDR3 is made up of 15 amino acids. Looked up from germline, CDR1 is SSHAT and CDR2 is FNYEAQ (reference sequence). V dropped 5 bases and J dropped 5 bases, with 18 bases sitting between them. The CDR3 DNA is TGTGCCAGCAGCGAGGGGGGGCGTTCCATGGAGACCCAGTACTTC. Translating it yields CASSEGGRSMETQYF.

The chain carries TRBV5-1 and TRBJ2-1, with 12 bases that match TRBD2. The junction had 6 bases not matched to a gene; V was cut back by 0 bases and J by 8 bases. Germline V lookup: CDR1 SGHRS, CDR2 YFSETQ. This CDR3 has 16 residues. The chain's CDR3 is CASSLASGGAVYEQFF. The CDR3 region has the DNA TGCGCCAGCAGCTTGGCTAGCGGGGGGGCGGTCTATGAGCAGTTCTTC. The full variable domain, completed using reference TRBV5-1 and TRBJ2-1, is KAGVTQTPRYLIKTRGQQVTLSCSPISGHRSVSWYQQTPGQGLQFLFEYFSETQRNKGNFPGRFSGRQFSNSRSEMNVSTLELGDSALYLCASSLASGGAVYEQFFGPGTRLTVL.

The chain has TRBV11-2 and TRBJ1-1, with TRBD1 as a possible D gene (5 bases). Germline lookup yields CDR1 SGHAT and CDR2 FQNNGV. This CDR3 has 16 amino acids. The V gene lost 1 base and the J gene lost 1 base, with 13 bases spanning the gap. The CDR3 bases are TGTGCCAGCAGCTTAGCGGTATCGGGGGGGAACACTGAAGCTTTCTTT. Translating gives CASSLAVSGGNTEAFF.